Each of the 32 T cell receptor beta chains below was sequenced from the same sample in a study of cytomegalovirus exposure and HLA in healthy donors. The PCR employed 60 Vbeta primers together with 13 Jbeta primers. TCRdb's table, derived via immunoSEQ multiplex PCR, lists solely in-frame clones and lacks some. The table lists 95,000 to 120,000 clones, 74% of them singletons, with roughly 4.2% in the top ten. Sequencing used PBMCs. The source of these receptors is a woman aged 35 to 49 in good health and CMV-seropositive.

This chain connects TRBV11-1 to TRBJ2-7; 9 bases fit TRBD1. Germline lookup yields CDR1 SGHAT and CDR2 FQDESV (reference sequence). Trimming cost V 6 bases and J 0 bases; bases outside gene matches: 9. This CDR3 contains 16 residues. CDR3 protein: CASRTGTGRLSYEQYF. The DNA of the CDR3 is TGTGCCAGCAGAACCGGGACAGGGAGACTCTCCTACGAGCAGTACTTC.

In its sample, this clone was seen a few times. Other DNA sequences in the sample encode the same CDR3. The DNA for the CDR3 is TGTGCCAGCAGCGCAGGGCAAGAGACCCAGTACTTC. This translates into CASSAGQETQYF. This sequence joins TRBV28 and TRBJ2-5, with a possible D match to TRBD1 (5 bases). Germline values: CDR1 MDHEN, CDR2 SYDVKM. The CDR3 spans 12 residues. Trimming cost V 6 bases and J 2 bases, with 7 bases left between them.

V usage is TRBV19 and J usage is TRBJ2-3; 7 nucleotides line up with TRBD1. This CDR3 is 17 amino acids long. From germline, CDR1 is LNHDA and CDR2 SQIVND (reference sequence). The V and J ends lost 6 bases and 5 bases, in that order; junction bases with no gene match: 17. The CDR3 DNA reads as TGTGCCAGTAGGGGACAGTTGGGTGGCCAAGGGAAAGATACGCAGTATTTT. This translates into CASRGQLGGQGKDTQYF.

J is TRBJ2-7 and V is TRBV7-3, with D unresolved. V was cut by 2 bases and J by 2 bases, with 7 bases left in between. This CDR3 is 13 amino acids long. Germline V gene sequence: CDR1 SGHTA, CDR2 FQGTGA. The CDR3 nucleotides are TGTGCCAGCAGCTTAGCGGCCCCCTACGAGCAGTACTTC. As protein: CASSLAAPYEQYF. The full variable domain, rest sourced from reference TRBV7-3 and TRBJ2-7, is GAGVSQTPSNKVTEKGKYVELRCDPISGHTALYWYRQSLGQGPEFLIYFQGTGAADDSGLPNDRFFAVRPEGSVSTLKIQRTERGDSAVYLCASSLAAPYEQYFGPGTRLTVT.

The rearrangement uses TRBV2 and TRBJ1-2; the match to TRBD1 covers 9 bases. Trimming took 6 bases from V and 3 from J; bases not matched to a gene: 5. CDR3 size: 14 residues. Germline assignment: CDR1 SNHLY and CDR2 FYNNEI. CDR3 nucleotides: TGTGCCAGCAGAGCCGACAGGGGGGACTATGGCTACACCTTC. The encoded protein is CASRADRGDYGYTF.

V usage is TRBV19 and J usage is TRBJ2-3; D uncertain. Germline V gene lookup returns CDR1 LNHDA and CDR2 SQIVND (reference sequence). The length of the CDR3 is 13 residues. Trimming removed 6 bases at V and 6 bases at J, with 13 bases between. The CDR3 nucleotides are TGTGCCAGTAGGGTCCAAACTACGGATACGCAGTATTTT. Its protein is CASRVQTTDTQYF.

This clone was seen a handful of times. J is TRBJ1-2 and V is TRBV5-1; no reliable D call. The germline CDR1 and CDR2 sequences are SGHRS and YFSETQ. V was trimmed by 0 bases and J by 2 bases, leaving 5 bases between them. The CDR3 is 13 amino acids. CDR3 nucleotides: TGCGCCAGCAGCTTGGGGCCCAACTATGGCTACACCTTC. Translating it yields CASSLGPNYGYTF.

The chain carries TRBV30 and TRBJ2-1; the D gene is possibly TRBD2 (5 bases). The germline gives CDR1 GTSNPN, CDR2 SVGIG (reference sequence). The CDR3 has 16 amino acids. The V and J ends lost 2 bases and 4 bases respectively, with 18 bases between them. CDR3 coding DNA: TGTGCCTGGAGTCCCCCCCAGCGGCTTATGTACAATGAGCAGTTCTTC. Its protein is CAWSPPQRLMYNEQFF.

The V call is TRBV6-1, the J call TRBJ1-4, with unresolved D. The germline V and J ends were trimmed by 7 bases and 4 bases, with 7 bases remaining between them. The germline V gene encodes CDR1 MNHNS and CDR2 SASEGT. This CDR3 has 12 residues. CDR3 protein: CASNFRNEKLFF. In DNA, the CDR3 is TGTGCCAGCAATTTCCGTAATGAAAAACTGTTTTTT.

The chain is built from TRBV4-1 and TRBJ2-1, with 13 bases identical to TRBD2. Germline V lookup: CDR1 MGHRA, CDR2 YSYEKL. This CDR3 has 14 amino acids. With 6 bases clipped from V and 6 bases from J, the junction kept 2 bases outside the gene matches. DNA for the CDR3: TGCGCCAGCAGACTAGCGGGAGGGAGCAATGAGCAGTTCTTC. Protein product: CASRLAGGSNEQFF.

The gene calls are TRBV19 and TRBJ2-1; no clear D. V was trimmed by 4 bases and J by 4 bases, leaving 2 bases between them. This CDR3 has 11 residues. The V gene's germline CDR1 is LNHDA and CDR2 SQIVND (reference sequence). The CDR3: CASSTYNEQFF. The CDR3 DNA reads TGTGCCAGTAGTACTTACAATGAGCAGTTCTTC.

The V and J genes are TRBV15 and TRBJ2-7; no firm D call. CDR1 is LNHNV and CDR2 is YYDKDF in the germline V gene (reference sequence). V was cut by 1 base and J by 0 bases, with 7 bases left in between. CDR3 length: 14 residues. CDR3 amino acids: CATSRGSSSYEQYF. CDR3 sequence (DNA): TGTGCCACCAGCAGAGGTTCCAGCTCCTACGAGCAGTACTTC.

This clone was detected a few times. The chain has TRBV4-1 and TRBJ1-4; 7 nucleotides match TRBD1. Losses at the gene ends were 1 base for V and 3 bases for J; bases not matched to a gene: 5. Germline V CDR1 and CDR2: MGHRA, YSYEKL. This CDR3 comprises 16 residues. CDR3 nucleotide sequence: TGCGCCAGCAGCCAAGGACAGGGAACAGCTAATGAAAAACTGTTTTTT. This sequence encodes CASSQGQGTANEKLFF.

The chain combines TRBV7-9 with TRBJ1-1, with D hard to call. V lost 4 bases and J lost 4, with 13 bases in between. From germline, CDR1 is SEHNR and CDR2 FQNEAQ (reference sequence). This CDR3 has 14 amino acids. The CDR3 nucleotides are TGTGCCAGCAGCTACGAGGGTCGGGGCACTGAAGCTTTCTTT. Translated, it gives CASSYEGRGTEAFF.

This clone was observed a handful of times. J is TRBJ1-1 and V is TRBV4-2; no clear D gene. This CDR3 is 13 amino acids long. Trimming took 0 bases from V and 7 from J, leaving 9 bases between them. Germline V CDR1 and CDR2: LGHNA, YNFKEQ. The CDR3 nucleotides read TGTGCCAGCAGCCAAGACGGTGGAGATGAAGCTTTCTTT. It encodes CASSQDGGDEAFF.

The chain links TRBV2 to TRBJ1-2, with D uncertain. Per germline, CDR1 SNHLY and CDR2 FYNNEI. The V and J ends lost 6 bases and 6 bases respectively, with 11 bases between them. The CDR3 runs 12 residues. The CDR3 DNA reads TGTGCCAGCAGCTACAGCTCAGATGGCTACACCTTC. Its translation is CASSYSSDGYTF.

This chain connects TRBV5-1 to TRBJ2-5; 8 bases are a match to TRBD1. The CDR3 runs 14 residues. Trimming cost V 3 bases and J 1 base; bases outside gene matches: 2. Germline CDR1 is SGHRS and CDR2 is YFSETQ. The CDR3 sequence: CASSSGTGQETQYF. The CDR3 DNA follows: TGCGCCAGCAGCTCGGGGACAGGCCAAGAGACCCAGTACTTC.

The chain is built from TRBV19 and TRBJ2-5; 10 bases match TRBD2. The CDR3 extends over 13 amino acids. J was trimmed by 2 bases and V by 10 bases; bases with no gene match: 4. From germline, CDR1 is LNHDA and CDR2 SQIVND (reference sequence). The CDR3 sequence: CATRTSGQETQYF. CDR3 nucleotides: TGTGCCACCAGGACTAGCGGACAAGAGACCCAGTACTTC. Based on the CDR3 plus reference TRBV19 and TRBJ2-5, the full variable domain is DGGITQSPKYLFRKEGQNVTLSCEQNLNHDAMYWYRQDPGQGLRLIYYSQIVNDFQKGDIAEGYSVSREKKESFPLTVTSAQKNPTAFYLCATRTSGQETQYFGPGTRLLVL.

The chain recombines TRBV10-1 with TRBJ1-5; D not certain. V was pared by 4 bases and J by 1 base, with 11 bases between. Looked up from germline, CDR1 is WNHNN and CDR2 is SYGVQD (reference sequence). The CDR3 extends over 15 amino acids. CDR3 residues: CASSVHILSNQPQHF. In DNA form, the CDR3 reads TGCGCCAGCAGTGTCCACATATTGAGCAATCAGCCCCAGCATTTT.

This clone was seen a few times. This chain connects TRBV12-5 to TRBJ2-7; 8 bases are shared with TRBD1. The CDR3 totals 15 residues. Germline V gene data show CDR1 as LGHNT and CDR2 as FRNRAP. V shed 0 bases, J shed 4 bases, and the junction held 5 bases outside the gene matches. The CDR3: CASGLVGQGGYEQYF. Written as DNA, the CDR3 is TGTGCTAGTGGTTTGGTCGGACAGGGCGGTTACGAGCAGTACTTC.

The chain has TRBV14 and TRBJ2-3, with 9 bases that match TRBD2. V lost 4 bases, J lost 0 bases, and 5 bases stayed unmatched. Germline V gives CDR1 SGHDN, CDR2 FVKESK. The CDR3 covers 16 residues. The CDR3 protein is CASSPWTSASTDTQYF. As DNA, the CDR3 is TGTGCCAGCAGCCCGTGGACTAGCGCCAGCACAGATACGCAGTATTTT. Supplemented by reference TRBV14 and TRBJ2-3, the full variable domain reads EAGVTQFPSHSVIEKGQTVTLRCDPISGHDNLYWYRRVMGKEIKFLLHFVKESKQDESGMPNNRFLAERTGGTYSTLKVQPAELEDSGVYFCASSPWTSASTDTQYFGPGTRLTVL.

As regards this clone: Other DNA sequences in this specimen translate into the identical CDR3. This chain links TRBV5-6 with TRBJ2-1; 8 bases fit TRBD1. V was clipped by 0 bases and J by 3 bases; unmatched bases: 8. The CDR3 is 17 residues long. CDR1 and CDR2 (germline): SGHDT, YYEEEE. CDR3 protein: CASSLDTGTGHYNEQFF. CDR3 sequence (DNA): TGTGCCAGCAGCTTGGACACCGGGACAGGACACTACAATGAGCAGTTCTTC.

The count of this clone is one. Here the CDR3 omits its conserved ending phenylalanine or tryptophan, so a read error is the likely source. The chain combines TRBV9 with TRBJ1-2; 7 nucleotides agree with TRBD1. Germline CDR1 SGDLS, CDR2 YYNGEE. Trimming cost V 6 bases and J 2 bases; bases outside gene matches: 16. The CDR3 extends over 17 amino acids. As DNA, the CDR3 is TGTGCCAGCACGGGGGGGACAGCCCTATACTCAAACTATGGCTACACCTCC. Its translation: CASTGGTALYSNYGYTS.

The J gene is TRBJ2-3, the V gene TRBV18; D ambiguous. CDR3 length: 13 amino acids. Germline CDR1 KGHSH, CDR2 LQKENI. V lost 4 bases and J lost 2, with 7 bases in between. This CDR3 is CASSRGTTDTQYF. CDR3 in DNA: TGTGCCAGCTCACGAGGAACCACAGATACGCAGTATTTT.

V is TRBV28 and J is TRBJ2-5, with D unclear. V lost 8 bases and J 3 bases, leaving 13 bases between the germline ends. Per the germline V gene, CDR1 is MDHEN and CDR2 is SYDVKM. The CDR3 extends over 13 amino acids. CDR3 residues: CASLAPLEETQYF. The CDR3 bases are TGTGCCAGCTTGGCCCCTCTCGAAGAGACCCAGTACTTC.

V is TRBV7-3 and J is TRBJ2-7, with TRBD2 matching 9 bases. This CDR3 is built from 17 residues. CDR1 is SGHTA and CDR2 is FQGTGA in the germline V gene. The trim removed 5 bases at V and 2 bases at J, leaving 13 bases unmatched. CDR3 residues: CASSPRGGGVITYEQYF. The CDR3 coding sequence is TGTGCCAGCAGCCCCAGAGGCGGGGGGGTTATCACCTACGAGCAGTACTTC.

This clone appeared once. J is TRBJ2-5 and V is TRBV5-4; TRBD2 matches at 8 bases. The DNA matches TRBJ2-7 better at its end, which makes the J call doubtful. Germline-derived CDR1 and CDR2 are SGHNT and YYREEE (reference sequence). This CDR3 has 14 residues. This chain's CDR3 is CASSPGTSPDEQYF. The CDR3 DNA follows: TGTGCCAGCAGCCCCGGGACTAGTCCCGACGAGCAGTACTTC.

In the case of this clone: One junction end disagrees with the germline gene, perhaps due to a read error. This chain uses TRBV7-7 with TRBJ2-1; TRBD1 matches 9 bases. CDR3 length: 13 amino acids. Germline V lookup: CDR1 SSHAT, CDR2 FNYEAQ (reference sequence). CDR3 in amino acids: CASSLTGGNEQFF. For the CDR3, the DNA is TGTGCTAGCAGCTTGACAGGGGGCAATGAGCAGTTCTTC.

As concerns this clone: One junction end disagrees with the germline gene, perhaps due to a read error. This chain connects TRBV7-7 to TRBJ2-1; 9 bases are a match to TRBD1. This CDR3 has 15 residues. Germline CDR1 SSHAT, CDR2 FNYEAQ (reference sequence). CDR3 DNA sequence: TGTGCTAGCAGCTCCACAGGGGGCCCCTACAATGAGCAGTTCTTC. This codes for CASSSTGGPYNEQFF.

The gene calls are TRBV11-2 and TRBJ2-5; a possible D gene is TRBD1 (6 bases). The DNA matches TRBJ2-7 better at its end, which makes the J call doubtful. CDR1 SGHAT and CDR2 FQNNGV come from the germline V gene. This CDR3 region has 15 residues. CDR3 protein: CASSRPRDTYYEQYF. As DNA, the CDR3 is TGTGCCAGCAGCCGCCCCCGGGACACTTACTACGAGCAGTACTTC.

The chain recombines TRBV27 with TRBJ2-7; 8 positions agree with TRBD1. The ends lost 6 bases at V and 0 bases at J; junction bases unmatched: 10. Germline CDR1 MNHEY, CDR2 SMNVEV (reference sequence). The CDR3 is 16 residues long. This CDR3 is CASRLFQGAGSYEQYF. CDR3 bases: TGTGCCAGCAGGCTATTCCAGGGGGCAGGCTCCTACGAGCAGTACTTC.

The chain employs TRBV14 and TRBJ2-7; 10 bases are shared with TRBD1. This CDR3 has 15 amino acids. Trimming took 3 bases from V and 5 from J; bases not matched to a gene: 7. Germline assignment: CDR1 SGHDN and CDR2 FVKESK. CDR3: CASSHRDRGSHEQYF. CDR3 DNA sequence: TGTGCCAGCAGCCACCGGGACAGGGGTTCCCACGAGCAGTACTTC.